Listed below are T cell receptor beta chains from one sample, sequenced in a study of blood T cell repertoires in COVID-19. TCRdb's copy holds only in-frame clones and misses some; the assay was immunoSEQ multiplex PCR. This repertoire shows approximately 300,000 clones, around 86% found once; its top ten account for roughly 5%. Sequenced material: PBMCs or T cells enriched from blood (not recorded which). The receptors originated from a man aged 60-69 years who had recovered from COVID-19. Each CDR3 is given with its conserved first and last residue. The D gene is left open where the match is weak. Clone size is shown for a subset of rows, as once, few, many or a class of expanded clone.

D gene	clone size	V gene	J gene	CDR3 DNA	CDR3 protein
NA	NA	TRBV2	TRBJ2-5	TGTGCCAGCAGTTCTATCCGGGGAGAGCAAGAGACCCAGTACTTC	CASSSIRGEQETQYF
NA	NA	TRBV5-5	TRBJ1-4	TGTGCCAGCAGCCTTAGTTATGGGGGGAAAGAAAAACTGTTTTTT	CASSLSYGGKEKLFF
TRBD2	NA	TRBV5-1	TRBJ2-1	TGCGCCAGCAGTACAGCGGGAGGGTTAAATGAGCAGTTCTTC	CASSTAGGLNEQFF
TRBD1	NA	TRBV2	TRBJ2-1	TGTGCCAGCAGTTCCGGGACAGGGGACTACAATGAGCAGTTCTTC	CASSSGTGDYNEQFF
TRBD2	once	TRBV7-9	TRBJ2-1	TGTGCCAGCAGCTTAGGGACTAGCGGGAGGCTTAGTGAGCAGTTCTTC	CASSLGTSGRLSEQFF
TRBD1	NA	TRBV6-5	TRBJ1-1	TGTGCCAGCAGGGGGGGGGACAGGGGAACCACTGAAGCTTTCTTT	CASRGGDRGTTEAFF
TRBD1	NA	TRBV5-1	TRBJ1-1	TGCGCCAGCAGCCCGGGACAGGGGAACACTGAAGCTTTCTTT	CASSPGQGNTEAFF
TRBD2	NA	TRBV6-2/TRBV6-3	TRBJ2-7	TGTGCCAGCAGTTATTCACTAGCGCCGTCCTACGAGCAGTACTTC	CASSYSLAPSYEQYF
TRBD2	NA	TRBV9	TRBJ2-7	TGTGCCAGCAGCGTAGCAATTGGGGTAGCGGGAAACTCCTACGAGCAGTACTTC	CASSVAIGVAGNSYEQYF
TRBD2	NA	TRBV11-2	TRBJ2-7	TGTGCCAGCAGGTTAATCGGGAGGGCCACATACGAGCAGTACTTC	CASRLIGRATYEQYF
NA	NA	TRBV15	TRBJ2-7	TGTGCCACCAGCAGAGATAAGGCGGGGTCCTACGAGCAGTACTTC	CATSRDKAGSYEQYF
NA	NA	TRBV5-4	TRBJ2-2	TGTGCCAGCAGCTTGGGACAGAGCCGGGAGCTGTTTTTT	CASSLGQSRELFF
TRBD2	NA	TRBV2	TRBJ2-7	TGTGCCAGCAGTGAAGCGCGAGCGGGAGGTGTCTACGAGCAGTACTTC	CASSEARAGGVYEQYF
NA	NA	TRBV4-1	TRBJ2-7	TGCGCCAGCAGCCGGAGACTTTCGAAGGAAGGCGAGCAGTACTTC	CASSRRLSKEGEQYF
TRBD2	NA	TRBV24-1	TRBJ2-4	TGTGCCACCAGTGATCCCCGGGGGGTTTCGGACATTCAGTACTTC	CATSDPRGVSDIQYF